The sequence of this TCR beta chain was determined in a study of beta chain features in type 1 diabetes. Every isolated RNA sample was fully reverse transcribed, so sequencing captured expressed TCRB transcripts. The table came from immunoSEQ multiplex PCR; TCRdb's copy has only in-frame clones and leaves some out. This sample has 600,000 to 650,000 clones, with around 16% found just once. This clone was recorded a few times. The sample consisted of naive CD4+ T cells from blood. The clonotype originates from a man between 18 and 35 years old in good health.

CDR3 residues: CASSLGSSGRAGSPEQFF. CDR3 nucleotides: TGCGCCAGCAGCTTGGGATCTAGCGGGAGGGCCGGATCCCCCGAGCAGTTCTTC. V gene TRBV5-1 combines with J gene TRBJ2-1; 12 bases are shared with TRBD2. CDR1 and CDR2 (germline): SGHRS, YFSETQ. With V trimmed by 0 bases and J by 10 bases, 14 bases remained unmatched. The CDR3 extends over 18 amino acids. Full variable domain (rest looked up from reference TRBV5-1 and TRBJ2-1): KAGVTQTPRYLIKTRGQQVTLSCSPISGHRSVSWYQQTPGQGLQFLFEYFSETQRNKGNFPGRFSGRQFSNSRSEMNVSTLELGDSALYLCASSLGSSGRAGSPEQFFGPGTRLTVL.